This T cell receptor beta chain was captured by sequencing in a study of cytomegalovirus exposure and HLA in healthy donors. In the PCR, 60 Vbeta and 13 Jbeta primers were used. Assay: immunoSEQ multiplex PCR; the TCRdb copy retains only in-frame clones and omits some. The table shows almost 200,000 clones, with 70% to 85% occurring only once. Of note for this clone: As yet, its antigen is unknown.

Notes on the study in general: Across HLA loci, a later analysis found differing TCR association rates, with DRB1 most and HLA-C fewest. The study put under 200 TCR beta chains on its list as cytomegalovirus-associated. In an earlier analysis, about 90% or about 30%: the productive usage of most TCR beta V segments.

This TCR was recovered from a woman aged 25-40 years in good health and CMV-seropositive. The sample comprised PBMCs.

CDR3 bases: TGTGCCAGCAGCTTATTAGCGGGGTCCTACAATGAGCAGTTCTTC. This translates into CASSLLAGSYNEQFF. The V and J genes are TRBV7-2 and TRBJ2-1, with 8 bases fitting TRBD2. With V trimmed by 2 bases and J by 1 base, 1 base remained unmatched. This CDR3 comprises 15 residues. Looked up from germline, CDR1 is SGHTA and CDR2 is FQGNSA.